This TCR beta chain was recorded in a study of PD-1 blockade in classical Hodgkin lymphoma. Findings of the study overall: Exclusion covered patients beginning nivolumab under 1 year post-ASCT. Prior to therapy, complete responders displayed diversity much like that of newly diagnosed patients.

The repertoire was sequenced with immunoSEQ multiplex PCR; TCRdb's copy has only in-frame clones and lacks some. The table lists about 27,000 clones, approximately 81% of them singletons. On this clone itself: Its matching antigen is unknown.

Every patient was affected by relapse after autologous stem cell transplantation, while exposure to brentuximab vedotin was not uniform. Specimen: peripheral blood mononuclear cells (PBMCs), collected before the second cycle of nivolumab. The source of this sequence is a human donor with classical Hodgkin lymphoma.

Here the CDR3 reads CAWSVGGGTYEQYF. CDR3 coding DNA: TGTGCCTGGAGTGTAGGCGGGGGGACCTACGAGCAGTACTTC. The chain employs TRBV30 and TRBJ2-7, with 8 bases fitting TRBD2. The CDR3 runs 14 residues. Germline V gene sequence: CDR1 GTSNPN, CDR2 SVGIG (reference sequence). J lost 2 bases, V lost 0 bases, and 3 bases had no gene match.